These 30 T cell receptor beta chains share one sample of origin, sequenced in a study of CD8 T cells in ankylosing spondylitis. Study-level findings and limits: Apparently characteristic of ankylosing spondylitis blood was a TCR beta motif (about eight highly homologous variants).

No antigens are known for them. TCRdb re-derived calls from the 5' RACE reads in MiXCR, one entry per CDR3 protein. The sample shows under 950,000 distinct CDR3 sequences, over 15% of them seen only once. Material for sequencing was blood, either unsorted or a sorted T cell fraction (not recorded which). Receptors were obtained from a male donor with ankylosing spondylitis.

Only a few counts were recorded for this clonotype. This chain uses TRBV4-1 with TRBJ2-2, with a possible D match to TRBD1 (6 bases). The CDR3 is made up of 15 amino acids. Germline values: CDR1 MGHRA, CDR2 YSYEKL. V was cut by 3 bases and J by 2 bases, with 10 bases left in between. CDR3 coding DNA: TGCGCCAGCAGCCACTCGGACAGAAACACCGGGGAGCTGTTTTTT. This translates into CASSHSDRNTGELFF.

This clonotype has a handful of counts. The V call is TRBV7-9, the J call TRBJ2-1, with 12 bases aligning to TRBD1. Germline V CDR1 and CDR2: SEHNR, FQNEAQ (reference sequence). The V gene end was trimmed by 10 bases and the J gene end by 8 bases; junction bases not matched to a gene: 6. The CDR3 has 13 residues. The CDR3 reads CATQGTGGYEQFF. The CDR3 DNA follows: TGTGCCACACAAGGGACAGGGGGCTATGAGCAGTTCTTC.

The genes are TRBV4-1 and TRBJ1-1; 11 bases align to TRBD1. Germline-derived CDR1 and CDR2 are MGHRA and YSYEKL. This CDR3 comprises 14 residues. V dropped 3 bases and J dropped 10; count of bases not matched to a gene: 7. CDR3 nucleotides: TGCGCCAGCAGCCAGGCCGGACAGGGGGCGGGAGCTTTCTTT. It specifies CASSQAGQGAGAFF.

The chain carries TRBV29-1 and TRBJ2-1, with 7 bases lining up with TRBD2. V shed 0 bases, J shed 11 bases, and the junction held 13 bases outside the gene matches. Germline CDR1 reads SQVTM; CDR2 reads ANQGSEA. CDR3 length: 15 amino acids. As DNA, the CDR3 is TGCAGCGTTGAAGATCCGGCGGGAGAGGGGATGCAGCAGTTCTTC. It yields the protein CSVEDPAGEGMQQFF.

The chain uses TRBV12-3 or TRBV12-4 and TRBJ1-2; 7 bases agree with TRBD1. V shed 3 bases, J shed 6 bases, and the junction held 13 bases outside the gene matches. This CDR3 is 16 amino acids long. The CDR3 DNA reads TGTGCCAGCAGTTTGATCGTCCCAGGGGGGGCGAATGGCTACACCTTC. As protein: CASSLIVPGGANGYTF.

The chain recombines TRBV20-1 with TRBJ2-1, with 7 bases that match TRBD1. Germline CDR1 is DFQATT and CDR2 is SNEGSKA (reference sequence). Germline trimming cut 1 base from V and 6 bases from J; bases unmatched to any gene: 12. The CDR3 covers 16 residues. CDR3 protein: CSARVRKQGPGNEQFF. CDR3 coding DNA: TGCAGTGCTAGAGTTAGGAAACAGGGGCCCGGCAATGAGCAGTTCTTC.

This clonotype has more than one count but fewer than ten. This chain connects TRBV20-1 to TRBJ1-1; D is uncertain. Looked up from germline, CDR1 is DFQATT and CDR2 is SNEGSKA (reference sequence). The CDR3 has 13 amino acids. The V gene lost 2 bases and the J gene lost 1 base, with 8 bases spanning the gap. The CDR3 loop reads CSARRQSNTEAFF. For the CDR3, the DNA is TGCAGTGCTAGACGCCAGTCGAACACTGAAGCTTTCTTT.

In its sample, this clonotype was seen many times. This chain uses TRBV5-6 with TRBJ2-7; D may be TRBD1 (5 bases). V was trimmed by 4 bases and J by 7 bases, leaving 18 bases between them. Germline assignment: CDR1 SGHDT and CDR2 YYEEEE. The CDR3 runs 14 residues. CDR3 protein: CASSRTGHPTEQYF. As DNA, the CDR3 is TGTGCCAGCAGCCGCACAGGTCACCCTACGGAGCAGTACTTC.

This clonotype was recorded a few times. The chain links TRBV18 to TRBJ2-7; 8 positions agree with TRBD2. The trim removed 6 bases at V and 6 bases at J, leaving 13 bases unmatched. Germline V gives CDR1 KGHSH, CDR2 LQKENI. This CDR3 has 15 amino acids. The CDR3 DNA reads as TGTGCCAGCTCCCCGCCCGGGACTAGTCCGACCGAGCAGTACTTC. Residues: CASSPPGTSPTEQYF.

This clonotype was seen only a few times. The chain combines TRBV20-1 with TRBJ2-2; 10 bases match TRBD2. This CDR3 contains 16 residues. Germline assignment: CDR1 DFQATT and CDR2 SNEGSKA (reference sequence). After removal of 0 bases from V and 8 bases from J, the junction contained 9 bases not matched to a gene. In DNA form, the CDR3 reads TGCAGTGCTAGAGATCGGGGACTAGCGATTCGGGGGGAGCTGTTTTTT. It encodes CSARDRGLAIRGELFF.

In its sample, this clonotype was seen many times. This chain links TRBV20-1 with TRBJ2-5, with 11 nucleotides matching TRBD2. This CDR3 contains 13 residues. The germline V gene encodes CDR1 DFQATT and CDR2 SNEGSKA (reference sequence). After removal of 5 bases from V and 7 bases from J, the junction contained 6 bases not matched to a gene. The CDR3 here is CSAAGTSGTTQYF. In DNA form, the CDR3 reads TGCAGTGCTGCGGGGACTAGCGGAACGACCCAGTACTTC.

The chain is built from TRBV20-1 and TRBJ2-5; 10 bases align to TRBD2. CDR1 and CDR2 (germline): DFQATT, SNEGSKA (reference sequence). The V and J ends lost 2 bases and 2 bases, in that order; junction bases with no gene match: 11. This CDR3 region has 17 residues. CDR3 residues: CSARSASGSWVQETQYF. DNA for the CDR3: TGCAGTGCTAGATCTGCTAGCGGGAGCTGGGTACAAGAGACCCAGTACTTC.

This clonotype was seen more than once but under ten times. The chain has TRBV19 and TRBJ1-1; TRBD1 is a possible D gene (6 bases). V was shortened by 4 bases and J by 9 bases, with 12 bases between the two germline ends. The germline V gene has CDR1 LNHDA and CDR2 SQIVND (reference sequence). This CDR3 is built from 12 residues. The CDR3 DNA is TGTGCCAGTAGTACCGTGGGACAAAAAGCTTTCTTT. This sequence encodes CASSTVGQKAFF.

The rearrangement uses TRBV15 and TRBJ1-2; unclear D gene. Germline V gene data show CDR1 as LNHNV and CDR2 as YYDKDF (reference sequence). V was cut by 5 bases and J by 4 bases, with 11 bases left in between. This CDR3 has 13 amino acids. In DNA, the CDR3 is TGTGCCACCAGCTCAGACGGAGCCTATGGCTACACCTTC. Encoded protein: CATSSDGAYGYTF.

This clonotype was counted at least ten times. The chain couples TRBV12-3 or TRBV12-4 to TRBJ2-3; D uncertain. V was cut by 3 bases and J by 8 bases, with 9 bases left in between. This CDR3 region has 12 residues. CDR3 bases: TGTGCCAGCAGTTTTGTGGGTTTTACGCAGTATTTT. Translation: CASSFVGFTQYF.

This clonotype occurred a few times. The rearrangement links TRBV29-1 to TRBJ2-1; D perhaps matches TRBD2 (5 bases). This CDR3 has 12 amino acids. The germline V gene has CDR1 SQVTM and CDR2 ANQGSEA. Trimming took off 0 bases at V and 12 bases at J, with 12 bases between the two ends. CDR3 coding DNA: TGCAGCGTTGAAGATCGGGGATCGGGGCAGTTCTTC. As protein: CSVEDRGSGQFF.

This clonotype showed up just once. The V and J genes are TRBV7-6 and TRBJ1-1; a weak D match, TRBD1 (5 bases). The CDR3 spans 14 residues. V gave up 5 bases and J gave up 3 bases, with 13 bases separating them. From germline, CDR1 is SGHVS and CDR2 FNYEAQ. In DNA form, the CDR3 reads TGTGCCAGCAGCCTCTTCCAGGGTCACACTGAAGCTTTCTTT. This gives the protein CASSLFQGHTEAFF. Full variable domain (missing parts from reference TRBV7-6 and TRBJ1-1): GAGVSQSPRYKVTKRGQDVALRCDPISGHVSLYWYRQALGQGPEFLTYFNYEAQQDKSGLPNDRFSAERPEGSISTLTIQRTEQRDSAMYRCASSLFQGHTEAFFGQGTRLTVV.

CDR3 in amino acids: CASSQVAGTSGGYEQFF. The CDR3 DNA is TGTGCCAGCAGCCAAGTGGCAGGGACTAGCGGGGGTTATGAGCAGTTCTTC. V usage is TRBV3-1 and J usage is TRBJ2-1; 14 bases align to TRBD2. Germline assignment: CDR1 LGHDT and CDR2 YNNKEL (reference sequence). The CDR3 extends over 17 amino acids. The V gene end was trimmed by 1 base and the J gene end by 8 bases; junction bases not matched to a gene: 7.

Only a few counts were recorded for this clonotype. The chain is built from TRBV5-4 and TRBJ1-3, with 8 positions matching TRBD1. Germline-derived CDR1 and CDR2 are SGHNT and YYREEE (reference sequence). V lost 4 bases and J lost 0; bases outside the gene matches: 6. The CDR3 has 16 residues. The CDR3 DNA sequence: TGTGCCAGCAGCGAGGGACAGGCCTTCTCTGGAAACACCATATATTTT. Its translation: CASSEGQAFSGNTIYF.

This clonotype was detected a few times. The rearrangement links TRBV2 to TRBJ2-7; 8 nucleotides agree with TRBD1. Germline V gene data show CDR1 as SNHLY and CDR2 as FYNNEI. The CDR3 is 13 amino acids. V trimming: 6 bases; J trimming: 5 bases; junction bases outside the gene matches: 6. CDR3 in amino acids: CASRPDRADEQYF. The CDR3 nucleotides read TGTGCCAGCAGACCGGACAGGGCTGACGAGCAGTACTTC.

A few counts support this clonotype. The chain links TRBV20-1 to TRBJ1-4, with D tentatively TRBD1 (5 bases). V was cut by 7 bases and J by 8 bases, with 14 bases left in between. Germline V gene sequence: CDR1 DFQATT, CDR2 SNEGSKA (reference sequence). The CDR3 covers 12 residues. Here the CDR3 reads CSVPGGGEKLFF. The CDR3 nucleotides are TGCAGTGTTCCGGGGGGAGGGGAAAAACTGTTTTTT.

This clonotype has only a few counts. The V and J genes are TRBV5-5 and TRBJ2-4, with D perhaps being TRBD1 or TRBD2 (5 bases each). V gave up 6 bases and J gave up 0 bases, with 16 bases separating them. This CDR3 contains 16 residues. Per germline, CDR1 SGHKS and CDR2 YYEKEE (reference sequence). The CDR3 DNA is TGTGCCAGCACCACTACCAGGGACGGAGCCAAAAACATTCAGTACTTC. Protein product: CASTTTRDGAKNIQYF.

CDR3 in DNA: TGCAGCGGGGACAGGGCCACTAGCGGGAGGAGCTCCTACAATGAGCAGTTCTTC. This translates into CSGDRATSGRSSYNEQFF. The rearrangement links TRBV29-1 to TRBJ2-1, with 12 bases that match TRBD2. Germline trimming cut 7 bases from V and 0 bases from J; bases unmatched to any gene: 13. Germline V lookup: CDR1 SQVTM, CDR2 ANQGSEA. The CDR3 extends over 18 amino acids.

This clonotype occurred a few times. This chain joins TRBV29-1 and TRBJ2-3, with D tentatively TRBD1 (6 bases). The CDR3 runs to 12 residues. Germline CDR1 and CDR2: SQVTM and ANQGSEA. Trimming pared 6 bases from V and 2 bases from J, leaving 9 bases between. The CDR3 DNA is TGCAGCGTCGCAGGGGCCACAGATACGCAGTATTTT. This sequence encodes CSVAGATDTQYF.

This rearrangement joins TRBV3-1 to TRBJ1-3, with TRBD1 as a possible D gene (5 bases). CDR1 is LGHDT and CDR2 is YNNKEL in the germline V gene (reference sequence). V lost 1 base and J 7 bases, leaving 11 bases between the germline ends. The CDR3 is 14 residues long. The CDR3 coding sequence is TGTGCCAGCAGCCAAGTAAGGGGAGGGAACACCATATATTTT. Its protein is CASSQVRGGNTIYF. Looking up the rest from reference TRBV3-1 and TRBJ1-3 gives the full variable domain: DTAVSQTPKYLVTQMGNDKSIKCEQNLGHDTMYWYKQDSKKFLKIMFSYNNKELIINETVPNRFSPKSPDKAHLNLHINSLELGDSAVYFCASSQVRGGNTIYFGEGSWLTVV.

The DNA of the CDR3 is TGCAGTGCTAGAAACAGGGGGCTGGATGGCTACACCTTC. Translation gives CSARNRGLDGYTF. The chain uses TRBV20-1 and TRBJ1-2; TRBD1 matches at 9 bases. The germline gives CDR1 DFQATT, CDR2 SNEGSKA (reference sequence). The CDR3 spans 13 residues. The V segment lost 2 bases and the J segment 6 bases; nucleotides outside the gene matches: 4.

This clonotype was counted a few times. The J gene is TRBJ1-1, the V gene TRBV12-3 or TRBV12-4; the D is unclear. V lost 7 bases to trimming and J lost 2 bases, with 17 bases between them. This CDR3 is 15 amino acids long. The CDR3 loop is CASTPTYRPNTEAFF. CDR3 DNA sequence: TGTGCCAGCACCCCGACATACCGACCTAACACTGAAGCTTTCTTT.

This clonotype showed up just a few times. CDR3: CASSLLQMNTEAFF. The DNA of the CDR3 is TGTGCCAGCAGTTTATTACAGATGAACACTGAAGCTTTCTTT. This chain connects TRBV12-3 or TRBV12-4 to TRBJ1-1; D call uncertain. This CDR3 has 14 amino acids. Trimming removed 2 bases at V and 0 bases at J, with 7 bases between.

J is TRBJ1-1 and V is TRBV6-1; D is unresolved. Trimming stripped 7 bases from V and 2 bases from J, with 14 bases between. This CDR3 contains 14 residues. Germline CDR1 reads MNHNS; CDR2 reads SASEGT. The DNA for the CDR3 is TGTGCCAGCACCAGTGGGGTTTACAACACTGAAGCTTTCTTT. Translation: CASTSGVYNTEAFF.

J is TRBJ1-4 and V is TRBV12-3 or TRBV12-4; D ambiguous. Trimming stripped 6 bases from V and 8 bases from J, with 10 bases between. There are 12 residues in the CDR3. CDR3 loop: CASSSQVEKLFF. CDR3 in DNA: TGTGCCAGCAGCTCGCAAGTAGAAAAACTGTTTTTT.